These 26 T cell receptor beta chains were all obtained from the same sample, sequenced in a study of T cell changes during pregnancy in multiple sclerosis. Produced via immunoSEQ multiplex PCR; TCRdb's table is partial and in-frame only. The sample yields almost 95,000 clones, under 95% seen once. The sample here was peripheral blood, taken in the first trimester of pregnancy. All receptors come from a female donor with multiple sclerosis, enrolled in a pregnancy study.

The chain couples TRBV19 to TRBJ2-7; 7 bases fit TRBD1. CDR3 length: 14 amino acids. The J segment lost 2 bases and the V segment lost 5 bases, leaving 6 bases of the junction unmatched. Germline V gene data show CDR1 as LNHDA and CDR2 as SQIVND (reference sequence). The CDR3 loop is CASSYRDSPYEQYF. The CDR3 bases are TGTGCCAGTAGTTACCGGGACAGTCCCTACGAGCAGTACTTC.

The rearrangement joins TRBV7-6 to TRBJ2-3; 8 nucleotides align to TRBD1. The V and J ends lost 7 bases and 4 bases, in that order; junction bases with no gene match: 10. The CDR3 sequence is 15 residues long. The V gene's germline CDR1 is SGHVS and CDR2 FNYEAQ. The CDR3 region is CASTRTGGGADTQYF. CDR3 nucleotide sequence: TGTGCCAGCACCCGTACAGGGGGTGGGGCAGATACGCAGTATTTT.

The chain recombines TRBV20-1 with TRBJ2-5; 8 bases are a match to TRBD1. The trim removed 6 bases at V and 11 bases at J, leaving 8 bases unmatched. The CDR3 has 11 residues. The germline gives CDR1 DFQATT, CDR2 SNEGSKA (reference sequence). CDR3 in amino acids: CSAEERQGQYF. The CDR3 DNA is TGCAGTGCCGAAGAACGACAGGGGCAGTACTTC.

The V and J genes are TRBV19 and TRBJ1-4; TRBD1 is a possible D gene (6 bases). CDR3 length equals 20 residues. Germline CDR1 LNHDA, CDR2 SQIVND (reference sequence). V was clipped by 5 bases and J by 5 bases, with 30 bases between them. CDR3 bases: TGTGCCAGTAGTCATGGGACGCGTGATTTCTTCGGGACACACAATGAAAAACTGTTTTTT. Protein product: CASSHGTRDFFGTHNEKLFF.

The chain links TRBV21-1 to TRBJ2-3; the D call of TRBD1 is as the table states it, not checked on the DNA. TRBV21-1 corresponds to a pseudogene. The CDR3 has 20 amino acids. CDR3 sequence (DNA): TGTGCCAGCAGCGAGACAGGGGTATGGTGGCGGGAGAGTAGATCAGATACGCAGTATTTT. Translating it yields CASSETGVWWRESRSDTQYF.

This clone was found once. V and J are TRBV4-1 and TRBJ2-3; 7 bases match TRBD2. J lost 3 bases, V lost 1 base, and 7 bases had no gene match. Germline V CDR1 and CDR2: MGHRA, YSYEKL. The CDR3 sequence is 16 residues long. The CDR3 DNA sequence: TGCGCCAGCAGCCAAGGGGTCGCGGGAGCAACAGATACGCAGTATTTT. Its translation: CASSQGVAGATDTQYF.

On this clone itself: Other DNA variants within this sample encode the same CDR3. V and J are TRBV5-5 and TRBJ2-7, with 8 bases identical to TRBD2. Germline V gene data show CDR1 as SGHKS and CDR2 as YYEKEE (reference sequence). The CDR3 is 14 amino acids. The trim removed 2 bases at V and 4 bases at J, leaving 5 bases unmatched. CDR3 coding DNA: TGTGCCAGCAGCTTTGGGGCTAGCGGGTACGAGCAGTACTTC. Its translation is CASSFGASGYEQYF.

V usage is TRBV5-4 and J usage is TRBJ2-2; 9 positions agree with TRBD2. Germline assignment: CDR1 SGHNT and CDR2 YYREEE (reference sequence). The CDR3 has 18 residues. The J segment lost 0 bases and the V segment lost 0 bases, leaving 6 bases of the junction unmatched. CDR3 DNA: TGTGCCAGCAGCTTGGCGCCAGCGGGAGGCGCGAACACCGGGGAGCTGTTTTTT. It translates to CASSLAPAGGANTGELFF. The full variable domain, with the rest looked up from reference TRBV5-4 and TRBJ2-2, is ETGVTQSPTHLIKTRGQQVTLRCSSQSGHNTVSWYQQALGQGPQFIFQYYREEENGRGNFPPRFSGLQFPNYSSELNVNALELDDSALYLCASSLAPAGGANTGELFFGEGSRLTVL.

The J gene is TRBJ1-2, the V gene TRBV4-1, with D tentatively TRBD1 (5 bases). The V end lost 2 bases, the J end lost 2 bases, and 12 bases lay between the germline ends. CDR3 length: 15 residues. Germline V gene lookup returns CDR1 MGHRA and CDR2 YSYEKL. The CDR3 DNA follows: TGCGCCAGCAGCCAACCAGGGCGCCAAAACTATGGCTACACCTTC. Translating gives CASSQPGRQNYGYTF.

The chain joins TRBV5-4 to TRBJ2-7, with D possibly matching TRBD2 (6 bases). V gave up 2 bases and J gave up 3 bases, with 9 bases separating them. The germline CDR1 and CDR2 sequences are SGHNT and YYREEE (reference sequence). The length of the CDR3 is 13 residues. The DNA for the CDR3 is TGTGCCAGCAGCTTTCGCGGGAACTACGAGCAGTACTTC. Protein product: CASSFRGNYEQYF.

The V call is TRBV7-3, the J call TRBJ2-1; tentatively, D is TRBD1 (6 bases). The CDR3 contains 11 residues. The germline V gene encodes CDR1 SGHTA and CDR2 FQGTGA. Trimming stripped 4 bases from V and 11 bases from J, with 9 bases between. CDR3 bases: TGTGCCAGCAGCTCCGGACAGCAGCAGTTCTTC. Translation gives CASSSGQQQFF.

This chain uses TRBV10-3 with TRBJ2-7; TRBD1 might be the D (6 bases). The CDR3 is 14 residues long. CDR1 is ENHRY and CDR2 is SYGVKD in the germline V gene. V shed 5 bases and J shed 8 bases, with 19 bases lying between them. The CDR3 DNA follows: TGTGCCATCAGTCGTAAAGGGGACACCGGACAGCAGTACTTC. Translated: CAISRKGDTGQQYF.

This sequence joins TRBV28 and TRBJ1-2; 11 bases match TRBD1. This CDR3 has 16 amino acids. CDR1 is MDHEN, CDR2 SYDVKM, per germline. The J segment lost 2 bases and the V segment lost 7 bases, leaving 9 bases of the junction unmatched. CDR3 bases: TGTGCCAGCACCATCCAGGGGACAGGGGGAAACTATGGCTACACCTTC. Its translation: CASTIQGTGGNYGYTF.

The J gene is TRBJ2-5, the V gene TRBV19; 11 bases match TRBD1. CDR3 length: 14 amino acids. The V gene's germline CDR1 is LNHDA and CDR2 SQIVND (reference sequence). Unmatched junction bases numbered 7, after V lost 11 bases and J lost 2 bases. CDR3 sequence (DNA): TGTGCCTCAAGGGACAGGGGGTCACAAGAGACCCAGTACTTC. It encodes CASRDRGSQETQYF.

The chain couples TRBV6-5 to TRBJ2-3, with D uncertain. The CDR3 is made up of 13 amino acids. Germline-derived CDR1 and CDR2 are MNHEY and SVGAGI. V gave up 6 bases and J gave up 2 bases, with 9 bases separating them. CDR3 in amino acids: CASRGSSTDTQYF. CDR3 bases: TGTGCCAGCAGGGGCAGCTCCACAGATACGCAGTATTTT.

The J gene is TRBJ1-1, the V gene TRBV15; 7 positions match TRBD1. Germline lookup yields CDR1 LNHNV and CDR2 YYDKDF (reference sequence). This CDR3 has 16 residues. V was pared by 5 bases and J by 1 base, with 10 bases of the junction left unmatched. Here the CDR3 reads CATSGWDRQGNTEAFF. The CDR3 DNA reads TGTGCCACCAGCGGATGGGACAGACAGGGGAACACTGAAGCTTTCTTT.

CDR3 loop: CASSAGQVSYEQYF. The CDR3 bases are TGTGCCAGCAGTGCGGGACAGGTTTCCTACGAGCAGTACTTC. The rearrangement joins TRBV6-5 to TRBJ2-7, with 8 bases fitting TRBD1. From germline, CDR1 is MNHEY and CDR2 SVGAGI. The CDR3 length is 14 residues. V lost 5 bases and J lost 1; bases outside the gene matches: 4.

The chain employs TRBV7-2 and TRBJ2-1, with 7 bases lining up with TRBD2. J gave up 3 bases and V 6 bases, and 8 bases lay outside the gene matches. The CDR3 runs to 15 residues. CDR1 SGHTA and CDR2 FQGNSA come from the germline V gene. The CDR3: CASRPVGRDYNEQFF. In nucleotides, the CDR3 is TGTGCCAGCAGACCGGTGGGGAGGGACTACAATGAGCAGTTCTTC.

The chain couples TRBV18 to TRBJ1-2, with unresolved D. The V gene lost 0 bases and the J gene lost 5 bases, with 10 bases spanning the gap. The germline V gene has CDR1 KGHSH and CDR2 LQKENI. There are 14 residues in the CDR3. CDR3 sequence: CASSPPAIPYGYTF. For the CDR3, the DNA is TGTGCCAGCTCACCACCGGCCATCCCATATGGCTACACCTTC.

The chain is built from TRBV4-3 and TRBJ1-4, with TRBD1 as a possible D gene (5 bases). The CDR3 runs to 16 residues. V lost 4 bases, J lost 4 bases, and 16 bases lay in between. Germline-derived CDR1 and CDR2 are LGHNA and YSLEER. The CDR3 DNA follows: TGCGCCAGCAGCCTTCGACCAGGGTCCCTTAATGAAAAACTGTTTTTT. This gives the protein CASSLRPGSLNEKLFF.

The chain joins TRBV30 to TRBJ2-7, with 11 bases matching TRBD2. The ends lost 4 bases at V and 5 bases at J; junction bases unmatched: 1. The germline V gene encodes CDR1 GTSNPN and CDR2 SVGIG (reference sequence). This CDR3 has 12 amino acids. The chain's CDR3 is CAWKLAGDEQYF. CDR3 DNA sequence: TGTGCCTGGAAACTAGCGGGAGACGAGCAGTACTTC. The whole variable domain, filled in from reference TRBV30 and TRBJ2-7, reads SQTIHQWPATLVQPVGSPLSLECTVEGTSNPNLYWYRQAAGRGLQLLFYSVGIGQISSEVPQNLSASRPQDRQFILSSKKLLLSDSGFYLCAWKLAGDEQYFGPGTRLTVT.

In this sample, this clone turned up once. This CDR3 reads CASSRGTGGVYEQYF. CDR3 sequence (DNA): TGCGCCAGCAGCCGAGGGACAGGGGGCGTTTACGAGCAGTACTTC. The rearrangement links TRBV5-1 to TRBJ2-7; 12 nucleotides line up with TRBD1. The V and J ends lost 4 bases and 4 bases, in that order; junction bases with no gene match: 6. CDR1 and CDR2 from the germline V gene are SGHRS and YFSETQ. The CDR3 runs to 15 residues.

The chain joins TRBV30 to TRBJ1-1; D gene uncertain. The CDR3 is 12 residues long. Trimming cost V 3 bases and J 1 base, with 6 bases left between them. CDR1 and CDR2 (germline): GTSNPN, SVGIG (reference sequence). The CDR3 loop reads CAWRSGNTEAFF. DNA for the CDR3: TGTGCCTGGAGGTCAGGGAACACTGAAGCTTTCTTT.

This clone was detected only once. The gene calls are TRBV7-3 and TRBJ2-5, with D possibly matching TRBD2 (6 bases). Between the trimmed V and J ends, which lost 4 bases and 5 bases, there was a span of 11 bases. Germline V CDR1 and CDR2: SGHTA, FQGTGA. The CDR3 has 13 amino acids. The CDR3 spells CASSYGSLETQYF. Here the CDR3 DNA reads TGTGCCAGCAGCTACGGGAGTCTGGAGACCCAGTACTTC.

This clone was picked up one time. V and J are TRBV5-6 and TRBJ1-4, with 7 bases fitting TRBD1. The CDR3 is 16 residues long. Unmatched junction bases numbered 14, after V lost 4 bases and J lost 8 bases. CDR1 is SGHDT and CDR2 is YYEEEE in the germline V gene. The CDR3 DNA follows: TGTGCCAGCAGCGATGGCAGACAGGGAAGGGGCGAAAAACTGTTTTTT. It codes for CASSDGRQGRGEKLFF.

The genes are TRBV14 and TRBJ2-1; 9 bases are a match to TRBD2. With 4 bases clipped from V and 2 bases from J, the junction kept 18 bases outside the gene matches. The CDR3 is 20 residues long. The V gene's germline CDR1 is SGHDN and CDR2 FVKESK. The CDR3 spells CASSRKPFGVLAGTYNEQFF. In DNA form, the CDR3 reads TGTGCCAGCAGCCGAAAGCCGTTCGGGGTCCTAGCGGGAACCTACAATGAGCAGTTCTTC.